These T cell receptor beta chains were read from a single sample in a study of blood T cell repertoires in COVID-19. TCRdb keeps only in-frame clones here, not all; method: immunoSEQ multiplex PCR. Of about 220,000 clones detected, approximately 85% appear once; the ten largest clones hold 2.9%. Sequencing used peripheral blood. The receptors were sampled from a man aged 45-65 years who had recovered from COVID-19. CDR3s include the opening cysteine and the closing phenylalanine or tryptophan. The D gene is left open where the match is weak. Rows may omit the clone size; those that give it use once, few, many or a size class.

d_gene	v_gene	j_gene	abundance	CDR3nt	CDR3aa
TRBD1	TRBV27	TRBJ1-1	-	TGTGCCAGCAGGGCGAGAGGGGGCGGAAACACTGAAGCTTTCTTT	CASRARGGGNTEAFF
-	TRBV7-2	TRBJ1-4	-	TGTGCCAGCAGCTTAGACCGGGGGGGCACTAATGAAAAACTGTTTTTT	CASSLDRGGTNEKLFF
-	TRBV5-1	TRBJ1-5	once	TGCGCCAGCAGCTTGGGACAGTTTAGCAATCAGCCCCAGCATTTT	CASSLGQFSNQPQHF
TRBD2	TRBV11-2	TRBJ2-7	once	TGTGCCAGCAGCCCCCGGGCCGGGGGGGAGTACGAGCAGTACTTC	CASSPRAGGEYEQYF
TRBD2	TRBV7-8	TRBJ2-3	-	TGTGCCAGCAGCAAAGGTGGGACTAGCGGGAGAAATACGCAGTATTTT	CASSKGGTSGRNTQYF
TRBD2	TRBV5-8	TRBJ2-7	-	TGTGCCAGCAGCTTAGAGGGACTAGCGGGAGGGCCCTCCGAGCAGTACTTC	CASSLEGLAGGPSEQYF
TRBD1	TRBV19	TRBJ1-5	-	TGTGCCACTTTAGAGGGACAGGGGGCGATGCCCCAGCATTTT	CATLEGQGAMPQHF
-	TRBV10-1	TRBJ2-4	-	TGCGCCAGCAGTGAGTTCAGGGAAGCGACCAAAAACATTCAGTACTTC	CASSEFREATKNIQYF
-	TRBV7-9	TRBJ1-1	-	TGTGCCAGCAGCATGGACATTATGAACACTGAAGCTTTCTTT	CASSMDIMNTEAFF
-	TRBV5-1	TRBJ2-5	-	TGCGCCAGCAGCTTGGTAGCAGGGGCAGAGACCCAGTACTTC	CASSLVAGAETQYF
-	TRBV6-5	TRBJ1-6	-	TGTGCCAGCAGTTACAGGCAGGCCGATAATTCACCCCTCCACTTT	CASSYRQADNSPLHF
TRBD1	TRBV6-5	TRBJ2-7	-	TGTGCCACCGAGGGACAGTCTTACGAGCAGTACTTC	CATEGQSYEQYF
-	TRBV6-5	TRBJ2-1	-	TGTGCCAGCAGTTACTCGAACGACTTCTTCGGGAATGAGCAGTTCTTC	CASSYSNDFFGNEQFF
-	TRBV23-1	TRBJ2-7	-	TGCGCCAGCAGTTATCCCGAGGGCTCCTACGAGCAGTACTTC	CASSYPEGSYEQYF
-	TRBV11-2	TRBJ2-7	-	TGTGCCAGCAGCCCCCAAGGGGCCAGATCCTACGAGCAGTACTTC	CASSPQGARSYEQYF
-	TRBV7-9	TRBJ2-2	-	TGTGCCAGCAGCTTACAGACTAGTGTAAGATCCGGGGAGCTGTTTTTT	CASSLQTSVRSGELFF
-	TRBV11-2	TRBJ2-1	-	TGTGCCAGCAGCCTAGCTACGGTCAATGAGCAGTTCTTC	CASSLATVNEQFF
TRBD1	TRBV10-2	TRBJ1-5	-	TGCGCCAGCAGTGCAGGGGGCGCCGTAGTTCAGCCCCAGCATTTT	CASSAGGAVVQPQHF
-	TRBV28	TRBJ1-5	-	TGTGCCAGCAGTTTAGGCGGGGGCAATCAGCCCCAGCATTTT	CASSLGGGNQPQHF
TRBD1	TRBV10-3	TRBJ1-4	-	TGTGCCATCAGTGAGACAGGGGCACCGCGGTTTGAAAAACTGTTTTTT	CAISETGAPRFEKLFF
TRBD2	TRBV6-5	TRBJ2-3	-	TGTGCCAGCAGTTTCGGACTAGCGGGAGGGATAGATACGCAGTATTTT	CASSFGLAGGIDTQYF
TRBD1	TRBV3-1/TRBV3-2	TRBJ1-2	-	TGTGCCAGCAGCCTAAAGGGGGCCCGCAGGGGGAAAGCTAACTATGGCTACACCTTC	CASSLKGARRGKANYGYTF
TRBD2	TRBV5-1	TRBJ2-1	-	TGCGCCAGCAGCTTGGATATTAGCGGGAGTCCCTACTACAATGAGCAGTTCTTC	CASSLDISGSPYYNEQFF
TRBD1	TRBV2	TRBJ1-1	-	TGTGCCAGCTCAACCGGGACAGACAAGAACACTGAAGCTTTCTTT	CASSTGTDKNTEAFF
-	TRBV7-2	TRBJ2-5	-	TGTGCCAGCAGCTTAGGGCAGGGCATCTTGGAGACCCAGTACTTC	CASSLGQGILETQYF
TRBD2	TRBV10-2	TRBJ2-1	-	TGCGCCAGCAGTGATCCCGCGGGAGCCTACAATGAGCAGTTCTTC	CASSDPAGAYNEQFF
TRBD1	TRBV25-1	TRBJ1-6	-	TGTGCCAGCAGTGCGACGACAGGGGCAAGCTCACCCCTCCACTTT	CASSATTGASSPLHF